This entry concerns a single TCR beta chain. This sample was included in a study of T cells in Graves' hyperthyroidism and ophthalmopathy. Amplification yielded TCR beta CDR3 regions, with RNA transcripts as the source. When the TCR CDR3 underwent first-round RT-PCR, the HTBI primer set was used. Via MiXCR, TCRdb re-called the multiplex PCR reads, giving one row per CDR3 protein. The sample holds about 640,000 distinct CDR3 sequences, around 21% seen once. Material: blood. This clonotype was obtained from a man aged 25-45 years with Graves' ophthalmopathy.

The CDR3 DNA is TGTGCCAGCTCACCGGGACAGGGAAGTAATTCACCCCTCCACTTT. It translates to CASSPGQGSNSPLHF. The genes are TRBV18 and TRBJ1-6; TRBD1 matches at 9 bases. The V segment lost 3 bases and the J segment 6 bases; nucleotides outside the gene matches: 3. The CDR3 has 15 residues. Germline values: CDR1 KGHSH, CDR2 LQKENI.